Given below is one TCR beta chain in context. Its antigen remains unidentified. The data derive from a study of blood T cells in healthy people across ages. Background on the study: Per every two T cells, about one barcoded beta molecule was captured by template switching.

Study-wide points: TCR beta diversity, measured per million T cells, fell in a roughly linear way with age. Strong correlation existed between TCR beta diversity and naive T cell percentage.

There are 14 residues in the CDR3. Germline values: CDR1 DFQATT, CDR2 SNEGSKA (reference sequence). V gave up 5 bases and J gave up 1 base, with 14 bases separating them. A second PCR, run for about 7 to 11 cycles, used a sample-barcoded 5' primer plus a J-beta primer mix. Via MiXCR, TCRdb re-called the 5' RACE reads, giving one row per CDR3 protein. The table has about 1.4 million distinct CDR3 sequences, 59% seen once. The authors drew around 9.3 milliliters of peripheral blood from each donor. Sequencing was carried out using blood. The origin of this receptor is a man aged 18 to 30 in good health. This chain joins TRBV20-1 and TRBJ2-5; a possible D gene is TRBD2 (6 bases). The CDR3 spells CSAHGGRIQETQYF. DNA of the CDR3: TGCAGTGCTCACGGGGGACGGATCCAAGAGACCCAGTACTTC.